This TCR beta chain derives from a study of blood T cell repertoires in COVID-19. Study information: The United States, Italy and Spain provided the acute and convalescent COVID-19 samples. The cDNA or gDNA used as material had been derived from T cells, B-cell-depleted T cells, or PBMCs.

The assay was immunoSEQ multiplex PCR, and TCRdb's table has in-frame clones only and misses some. The table lists approximately 90,000 clones, 87% of them singletons. With 4 bases removed from V and 9 bases from J, the gap between germline ends came to 11 bases. Germline V gene lookup returns CDR1 SGDLS and CDR2 YYNGEE. The length of the CDR3 is 12 residues. The gene calls are TRBV9 and TRBJ2-1; D is uncertain. Material: peripheral blood. The source is a woman aged 80 or over with acute or convalescent COVID-19. CDR3 sequence (DNA): TGTGCCAGCAGCCCCTCGTTTTCTGAGCAGTTCTTC. Translation gives CASSPSFSEQFF.